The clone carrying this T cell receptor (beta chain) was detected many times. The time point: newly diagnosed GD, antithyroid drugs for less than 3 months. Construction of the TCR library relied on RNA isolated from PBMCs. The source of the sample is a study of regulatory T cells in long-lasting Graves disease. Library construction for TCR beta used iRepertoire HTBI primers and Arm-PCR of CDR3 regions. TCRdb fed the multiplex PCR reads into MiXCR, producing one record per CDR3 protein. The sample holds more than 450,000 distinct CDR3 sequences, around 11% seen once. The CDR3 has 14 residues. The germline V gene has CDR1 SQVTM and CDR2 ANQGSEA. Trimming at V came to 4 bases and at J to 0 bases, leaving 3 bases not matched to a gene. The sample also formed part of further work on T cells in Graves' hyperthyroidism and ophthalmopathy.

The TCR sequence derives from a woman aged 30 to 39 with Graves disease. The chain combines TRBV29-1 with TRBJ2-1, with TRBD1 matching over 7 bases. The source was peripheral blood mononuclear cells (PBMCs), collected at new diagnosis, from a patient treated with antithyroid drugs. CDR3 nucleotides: TGCAGCGTTGCCCCAGGGGGCTCCTACAATGAGCAGTTCTTC. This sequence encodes CSVAPGGSYNEQFF.